The T cell receptor (beta chain) under discussion was sequenced for a study of blood T cell repertoires in COVID-19. Study background: Sites across the United States, Italy and Spain contributed samples from acute and convalescent COVID-19. The analysed material was cDNA or gDNA that came from T cells, B-cell-depleted T cells, or PBMCs.

One Seattle source followed patients from active infection through their disease course. As originally analysed: From reference gene primer amplification, estimates of nucleated cell counts were derived. Assay used: immunoSEQ multiplex PCR; TCRdb lists only in-frame clones, some missing. V and J calls and clone size are given by that table; D and trimming were obtained from the DNA. The sample records fewer than 300,000 clones, about 88% being singletons. CDR3 length: 16 amino acids. The germline gives CDR1 SGHNT, CDR2 YYREEE (reference sequence). V shed 2 bases, J shed 4 bases, and the junction held 9 bases outside the gene matches.

This TCR derives from a human donor with COVID-19, enrolled during active disease. The donor label of this sample is uncertain. Specimen: peripheral blood. V and J are TRBV5-4 and TRBJ2-1; 7 bases match TRBD2. DNA for the CDR3: TGTGCCAGCAGCTTCCTTACGGGAGGTCCTTACAATGAGCAGTTCTTC. This translates into CASSFLTGGPYNEQFF.